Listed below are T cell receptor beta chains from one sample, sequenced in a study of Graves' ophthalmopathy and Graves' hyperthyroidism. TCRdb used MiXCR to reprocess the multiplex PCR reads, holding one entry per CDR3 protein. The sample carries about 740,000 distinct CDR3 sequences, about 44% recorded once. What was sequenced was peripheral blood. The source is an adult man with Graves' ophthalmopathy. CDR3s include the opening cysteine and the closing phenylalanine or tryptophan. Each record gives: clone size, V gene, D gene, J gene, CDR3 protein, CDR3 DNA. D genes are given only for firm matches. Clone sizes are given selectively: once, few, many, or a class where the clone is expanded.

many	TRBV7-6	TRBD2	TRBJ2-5	CASSFKGGLAETQYF	TGTGCCAGCAGCTTCAAGGGGGGACTAGCGGAGACCCAGTACTTC
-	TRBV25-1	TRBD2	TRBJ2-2	CASSRLKRGAGELFF	TGTGCCAGCAGCCGACTCAAGCGGGGTGCCGGGGAGCTGTTTTTT
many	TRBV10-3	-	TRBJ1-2	CAISVPGQGGYTF	TGTGCCATCAGTGTACCGGGACAAGGTGGCTACACCTTC
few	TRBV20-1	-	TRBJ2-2	CSASPSRAGELFF	TGCAGTGCTAGTCCTAGCAGGGCCGGGGAGCTGTTTTTT
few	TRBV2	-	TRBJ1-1	CASRMTDNTEAFF	TGTGCCAGCAGGATGACAGATAACACTGAAGCTTTCTTT
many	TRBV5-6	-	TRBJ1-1	CASSLVRGYTEAFF	TGTGCCAGCAGCTTGGTCCGGGGGTACACTGAAGCTTTCTTT
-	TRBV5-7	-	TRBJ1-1	CASSVRDGLSTEAFF	TGTGCCAGCAGCGTCCGGGACGGCCTTAGTACTGAAGCTTTCTTT
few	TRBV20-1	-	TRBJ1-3	CSASQYAGSGNTIYF	TGCAGTGCTAGTCAGTATGCGGGTTCTGGAAACACCATATATTTT
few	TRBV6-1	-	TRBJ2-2	CASSYTGTTGELFF	TGTGCCAGCAGTTATACTGGAACTACCGGGGAGCTGTTTTTT
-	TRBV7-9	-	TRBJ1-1	CASTPEEDSGAFF	TGTGCCAGCACCCCGGAGGAGGATTCTGGAGCTTTCTTT
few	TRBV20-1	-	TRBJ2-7	CSAEPGQLYEQYF	TGCAGTGCAGAACCGGGACAATTATACGAGCAGTACTTC
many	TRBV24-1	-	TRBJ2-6	CATSETTGSGANVLTF	TGTGCCACCAGTGAAACTACAGGCTCTGGGGCCAACGTCCTGACTTTC
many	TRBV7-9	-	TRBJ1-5	CASSLGRSNQPQHF	TGTGCCAGCAGCTTAGGGAGGAGCAATCAGCCCCAGCATTTT
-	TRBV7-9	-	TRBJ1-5	CASSLTPELNQPQHF	TGTGCCAGCAGCTTAACCCCCGAGCTCAATCAGCCCCAGCATTTT
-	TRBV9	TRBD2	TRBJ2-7	CASSYSMWLAGDLHEQYF	TGTGCCAGCAGTTACTCGATGTGGCTAGCGGGAGATCTCCACGAGCAGTACTTC
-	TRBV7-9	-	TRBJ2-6	CASSPNQGSGANVLTF	TGTGCCAGCTCACCAAACCAGGGGTCCGGGGCCAACGTCCTGACTTTC
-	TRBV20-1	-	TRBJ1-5	CSARDGLISNQPQHF	TGCAGTGCTAGAGATGGGCTAATTAGCAATCAGCCCCAGCATTTT
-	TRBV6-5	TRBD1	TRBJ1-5	CASSYSNSGTGGRYQPQHF	TGTGCCAGCAGTTACTCGAATTCGGGGACAGGGGGTAGGTATCAGCCCCAGCATTTT
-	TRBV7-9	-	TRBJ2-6	CASSFSSGQTGANVLTF	TGTGCCAGCAGCTTTAGCAGCGGGCAGACAGGGGCCAACGTCCTGACTTTC
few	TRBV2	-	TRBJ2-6	CASSEHYSGGGSGANVLTF	TGTGCCAGCAGTGAACATTATTCCGGAGGTGGCTCTGGGGCCAACGTCCTGACTTTC
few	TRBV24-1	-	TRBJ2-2	CATSSGNTGELFF	TGTGCCACCAGTAGCGGGAACACCGGGGAGCTGTTTTTT
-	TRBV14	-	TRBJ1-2	CASSQVVTGLYGYTF	TGTGCCAGCAGCCAAGTTGTCACAGGACTTTATGGCTACACCTTC
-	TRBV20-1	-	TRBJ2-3	CSARDAWTGIGADAQYF	TGCAGTGCTAGAGATGCTTGGACGGGCATTGGTGCAGATGCGCAGTATTTT
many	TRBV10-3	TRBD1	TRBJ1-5	CAISDGQGIQPQHF	TGTGCCATCAGTGACGGACAGGGTATTCAGCCCCAGCATTTT
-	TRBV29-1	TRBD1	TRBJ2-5	CSVAGQGAETQYF	TGCAGCGTAGCTGGACAGGGCGCAGAGACCCAGTACTTC